This record looks at one T cell receptor (beta chain) sequence and its context. Its antigen is unknown. Qualities for individual bases were not recorded, and no much larger clone is one base off. These data belong to a study of blood T cells in healthy people across ages (dated by TCRdb to 2014 to 2015). Background for the entire study: In model experiments, template switching captured roughly one uniquely barcoded TCR beta cDNA molecule for every two T cells. Using the same blood draw, the study looked at two additional independent replicas of 1 million unique cDNA reads for two donors, one aged 18 to 30 and the other aged 80 or older. The donors were split into four age groups: young (average around 15 years), middle-aged (about 40), aged (over 55) and long-lived (approximately 89). The study measured age-related changes in TCR beta repertoire diversity using deep sequencing normalized with unique cDNA molecular identifiers.

Donors were 40 or so systemically healthy Caucasian individuals from Russia aged roughly 6 to 90 years. Around 9.9 milliliters of peripheral blood were collected from each donor into EDTA-treated Vacutainer tubes. Ficoll-Paque density-gradient centrifugation was used to isolate PBMCs, with at least 6.5 million obtained per sample. Total RNA, at least 6 micrograms per sample, was extracted from PBMCs with Trizol reagent. For every donor, an aliquot of PBMCs went through flow cytometry to measure the percentages of naive CD45RAhigh/CD27high T cells. The CDR3, from cysteine to phenylalanine, totals 14 residues. Only CDR3 DNA remains: 42 bases, in frame from the first base. V is clipped by 4 bases and J by 1 base, and the sequence between their germline boundaries is 10 bases long. Library method: 5' RACE. Sequencing took place on an Illumina HiSeq 2500. A second PCR of about 6 to 12 cycles was performed with a sample-barcoded 5' primer and a J-beta primer mix. Each TCR beta cDNA molecule received a unique molecular identifier from a template-switch 5' adaptor carrying 12 random nucleotides. Each sample yielded at least 2.5 million CDR3-containing paired-end reads. First-strand cDNA was synthesized from all RNA with the Mint cDNA synthesis kit, primed by a TRBC-specific oligonucleotide. All cDNA was treated with uracil-DNA glycosylase and then went through a first 18-cycle PCR with the universal primers M1SS and BC2_uni_R. The original methods were these. For normalization, 1 million high-quality reads, each with a distinct molecular identifier, were randomly selected from each sample. Reads with shared molecular identifiers were discarded instead of being binned into consensus sequences. CDR3 identification, clonotype clustering and error correction used MiTCR with a Q25 quality threshold and the strictest error-elimination algorithm. A nonparametric unseen species model with Euler transformation was used to estimate lower-bound total TCR beta diversity. Using fastp trimming at Q25 and MiXCR clonotype assembly, TCRdb reanalyzed the public sequencing data and kept in-frame beta chains. Entries that share a CDR3 protein sequence are merged under the most common genes and DNA. The V and J calls and clone size come from TCRdb's table, not from the authors' own analysis. The sample table contains more than 600,000 distinct CDR3 sequences; only one count was recorded for 25% of them. More than 8% of the sample is in the top ten clones.

On the study overall, not on this receptor specifically: Estimates of total diversity based on one million sequenced T cells were considered lower bounds and underestimates. Compared with the aged group, more naive CD4+ T cells, fewer expanded clones and increased TCR diversity were shown by the long-lived group, suggesting age selection. Observed TCR beta diversity correlated strongly with the percentage of naive T cells measured by flow cytometry. Since profiling was done on bulk unsorted PBMCs, naive and antigen-experienced compartments could not be conclusively compared. Observed TCR beta diversity per million T cells fell roughly linearly with age, and a significant reduction was already apparent by age about 36. Donor CMV infection status was unknown, potentially confounding age-related changes in expanded clonotypes.

These data also formed part of another study, on T cells of mothers and their children. According to the second study: Donors were nine systemically healthy Caucasian individuals: three mothers and their six children. cDNA synthesis consumed the entire amount of extracted RNA, loaded at approximately 1.6 ug RNA in each 15 ul reaction. In the second PCR, the M1S primer added sample barcodes and 2-4 random nucleotides. Over 10 million TCR beta CDR3 reads came from each mother, compared with about 3 million reads from each child. Thymic selection shapes the output of TCR recombination in a similar way in related and unrelated pairs, and inherited differences have a minor effect. Normalized repertoire overlap was always slightly but never significantly higher in related than unrelated mother-child pairs. No persistent microchimeric T cell clones were found, with a detection sensitivity of roughly 99 clones per million clonotypes. In the study, deep NGS was used to compare the TCR beta repertoires of mothers and children, and features distinguishing related mother-child pairs from unrelated individuals were sought. Mothers averaged 40 +/- 4 years of age and children averaged about 10 +/- 4 years. After adapter ligation with NEBNext reagents, the libraries were sequenced on Illumina HiSeq 2000 with 100+100 nt paired-end reads. Mother and child libraries were prepared a month apart and sequenced in separate runs to prevent cross-contamination. For each donor, somewhere between roughly 450,000 and 2,000,000 distinct TCR beta clonotypes were identified. Naive TCR beta clonotypes were estimated from low-frequency clonotypes matched to each donor's FACS-determined naive share, without sorting.

The source is a boy aged 5-17 years in good health. Sequencing was carried out using blood. This receptor chain uses TRBV12-3 or TRBV12-4 and TRBJ1-1; a weak D assignment points to TRBD1 (5 bases agree). The CDR3 protein is CASSYGATNTEAFF. In nucleotides, the sequence is TGTGCCAGCAGTTACGGGGCCACGAACACTGAAGCTTTCTTT.